This TCR beta chain was captured in a study of OX40 agonist ivuxolimab in advanced cancers. On the study more broadly: The study treated patients with ivuxolimab, an agonistic anti-OX40 (CD134) antibody. At 0.01 to 10 mg/kg, ivuxolimab was administered intravenously to patients every 2 weeks. Participants averaged about 60 years of age (range about 23 to 90) and were about 85% male. Study-wide results and caveats: Part of the nonresponder group also had normalized T-cell clonal expansion that was low.

There are 16 residues in the CDR3. Trimming cost V 5 bases and J 3 bases; bases outside gene matches: 4. CDR1 is MDHEN, CDR2 SYDVKM, per germline. This clone was recorded once. The target antigen is unknown. Clones were sequenced by immunoSEQ multiplex PCR, and TCRdb holds only the in-frame ones, with some missing. Found here are some 60,000 clones, nearly 85% of them singletons; the top ten hold roughly 1.9%. Sample: CD4+ or CD8+ T cells sorted from blood, taken in a trial of the OX40 agonist ivuxolimab. This TCR was recovered from an adult with an advanced solid tumor such as melanoma, head and neck, liver or kidney cancer. J is TRBJ2-2 and V is TRBV28; 12 nucleotides line up with TRBD2. Here the CDR3 reads CASSPSGRAYTGELFF. The DNA for the CDR3 is TGTGCCAGCAGTCCTAGCGGGAGGGCTTACACCGGGGAGCTGTTTTTT.